The clone carrying this TCR beta chain was picked up a small number of times. TCRdb's table, derived via immunoSEQ multiplex PCR, lists solely in-frame clones and lacks some. The table records approximately 360,000 clones, around 83% of them present only once. The CDR3 has 18 residues. Germline CDR1 is SGHTA and CDR2 is FQGNSA. V lost 2 bases, J lost 5 bases, and 24 bases lay in between. Grouping used clinical history reported by participants in a survey and questionnaire. These data come from a study of blood T cell repertoires in COVID-19. The chain combines TRBV7-2 with TRBJ2-5; D is possibly TRBD2 (7 bases). Sequenced sample: PBMCs or T cells enriched from blood (not recorded which). The receptor comes from a woman aged 50 to 65 who had recovered from COVID-19. CDR3 DNA sequence: TGTGCCAGCAGCTTATCTGCGTTGGCGGGGGCCGGAAGGGAGACCCAGTACTTC. Its translation is CASSLSALAGAGRETQYF.